A selection of T cell receptor beta chains follows, all from one sample in a study of spatial heterogeneity in lung cancer. TCRdb reprocessed the 5' RACE reads via MiXCR and lists one record per CDR3 protein. The sample gives tens of thousands of distinct CDR3 sequences, 12% of which show up once; 35% to 45% is in the top ten. The sequencing here drew on PBMCs, taken at surgery. The receptors here all came from a female donor with early-stage non-small cell lung cancer. Both conserved end residues are part of each CDR3.

J,V,CDR3
TRBJ1-2,TRBV27,CASSFIRGLSPYGYTF
TRBJ2-5,TRBV6-2/TRBV6-3,CASSYSGGALETQYF
TRBJ1-2,TRBV7-2,CASSPPVNYGYTF
TRBJ1-1,TRBV29-1,CSVVQGDTEAFF
TRBJ2-4,TRBV27,CASSSAGLAKNIQYF
TRBJ1-2,TRBV6-1,CASSEGRGYGYTF
TRBJ2-1,TRBV9,CASSVSLAASYNEQFF
TRBJ1-4,TRBV6-1,CASRDRGGLSEKLFF
TRBJ1-1,TRBV7-6,CASSFGQVKTEAFF
TRBJ1-1,TRBV6-6,CASSKNAGTTSAEAFF
TRBJ1-3,TRBV6-6,CASIMGGGTIYF
TRBJ2-7,TRBV29-1,CSVEIAGSSYEQYF
TRBJ2-1,TRBV27,CASRPDRGHEQFF
TRBJ2-7,TRBV6-1,CASSGWMTGTYEQYF
TRBJ1-2,TRBV2,CASSVGQSYGYTF
TRBJ1-1,TRBV7-9,CASSLDRDNTEAFF